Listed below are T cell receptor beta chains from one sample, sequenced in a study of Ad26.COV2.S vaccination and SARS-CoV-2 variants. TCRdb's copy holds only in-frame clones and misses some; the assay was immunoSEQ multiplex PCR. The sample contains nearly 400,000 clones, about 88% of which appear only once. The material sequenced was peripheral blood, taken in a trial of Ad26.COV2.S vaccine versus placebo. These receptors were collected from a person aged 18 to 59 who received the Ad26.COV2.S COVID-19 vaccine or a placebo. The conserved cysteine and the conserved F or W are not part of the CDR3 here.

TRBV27 ASSPRGTDYGYT
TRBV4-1 ASSFQLAGYNEQF
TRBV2 ASSRESYEQY
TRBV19 ASSIGTGGGTNEKLF
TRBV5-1 ASSLAGQGAYEQY
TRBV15 ATSRDLRASEAF
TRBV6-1 ASSDRGTNKNIQY
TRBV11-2 ASSLSLRSEQY
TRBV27 ASGNSESSYNEQF
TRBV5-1 ASRSWAAFYNEQF
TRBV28 ASSTWEQADQPQH
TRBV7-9 ASSPQGAVYEQY
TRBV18 ASSPATGSEQY
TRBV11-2 ASSLYASTDTQY
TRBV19 ASSDRGANIQY
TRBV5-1 ASSLRIAGVSTDTQY
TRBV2 ASKLRRHD